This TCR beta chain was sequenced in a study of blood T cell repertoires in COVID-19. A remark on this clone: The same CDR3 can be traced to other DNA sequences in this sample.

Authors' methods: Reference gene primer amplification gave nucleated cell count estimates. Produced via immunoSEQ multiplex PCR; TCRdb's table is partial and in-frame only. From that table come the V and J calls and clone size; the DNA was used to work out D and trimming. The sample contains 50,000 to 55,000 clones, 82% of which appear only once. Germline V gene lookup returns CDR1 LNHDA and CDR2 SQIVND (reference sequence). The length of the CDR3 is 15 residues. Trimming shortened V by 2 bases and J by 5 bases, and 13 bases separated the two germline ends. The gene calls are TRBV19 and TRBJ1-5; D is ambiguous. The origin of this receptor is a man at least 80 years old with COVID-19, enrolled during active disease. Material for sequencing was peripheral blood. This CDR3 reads CASSITVTNDQPQHF. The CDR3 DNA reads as TGTGCCAGTAGTATAACGGTGACAAATGATCAGCCCCAGCATTTT.